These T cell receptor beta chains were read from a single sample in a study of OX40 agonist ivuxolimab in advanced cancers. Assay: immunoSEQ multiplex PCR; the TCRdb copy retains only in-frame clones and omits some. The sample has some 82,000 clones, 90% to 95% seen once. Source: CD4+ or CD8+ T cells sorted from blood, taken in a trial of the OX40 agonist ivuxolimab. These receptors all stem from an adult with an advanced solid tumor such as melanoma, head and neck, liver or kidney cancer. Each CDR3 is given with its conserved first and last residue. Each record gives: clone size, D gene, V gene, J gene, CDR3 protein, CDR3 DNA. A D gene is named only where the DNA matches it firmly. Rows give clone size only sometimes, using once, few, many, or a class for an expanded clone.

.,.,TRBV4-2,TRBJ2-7,CASSHTGSQNEQYF,TGTGCCAGCAGCCATACCGGTTCCCAGAACGAGCAGTACTTC
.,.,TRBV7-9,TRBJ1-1,CASSWRLTGIEAFF,TGTGCCAGCAGCTGGCGTCTGACAGGAATTGAAGCTTTCTTT
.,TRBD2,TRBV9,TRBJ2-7,CASSVSPGLVDFYEQYF,TGTGCCAGCAGCGTATCACCGGGACTAGTTGATTTCTACGAGCAGTACTTC
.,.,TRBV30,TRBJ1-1,CAWSVSRTEAFF,TGTGCCTGGAGTGTATCCAGGACTGAAGCTTTCTTT
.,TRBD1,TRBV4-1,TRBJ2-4,CASSQLKSRTGLAKNIQYF,TGCGCCAGCAGCCAGCTTAAGAGCCGGACAGGGCTAGCCAAAAACATTCAGTACTTC
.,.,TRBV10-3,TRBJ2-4,CAISEEPPGSLAKNIQYF,TGTGCCATCAGTGAGGAACCGCCGGGAAGCTTAGCCAAAAACATTCAGTACTTC
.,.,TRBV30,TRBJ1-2,CAWSVSGFYGYTF,TGTGCCTGGAGTGTATCCGGGTTCTATGGCTACACCTTC
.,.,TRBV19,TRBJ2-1,CASSNRGQADEQFF,TGTGCCAGTAGTAACCGGGGCCAGGCCGATGAGCAGTTCTTC
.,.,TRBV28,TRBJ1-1,CASSLRVYDTEAFF,TGTGCCAGCAGTTTAAGGGTTTATGACACTGAAGCTTTCTTT
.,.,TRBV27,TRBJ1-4,CASSLSGLGHEKLFF,TGTGCCAGCAGTTTATCGGGGTTAGGTCATGAAAAACTGTTTTTT
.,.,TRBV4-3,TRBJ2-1,CASSHGEADGGEQFF,TGCGCCAGCAGCCACGGAGAGGCAGATGGGGGTGAGCAGTTCTTC
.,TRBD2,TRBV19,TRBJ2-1,CASSPPGLAGVEQFF,TGTGCCAGTAGTCCTCCGGGACTAGCGGGAGTTGAGCAGTTCTTC
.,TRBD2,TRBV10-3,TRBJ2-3,CAISARAGGSGRSTDTQYF,TGTGCCATCAGTGCGCGGGCGGGAGGGTCCGGACGGAGCACAGATACGCAGTATTTT
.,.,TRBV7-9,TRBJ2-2,CASSSGQLGNTGELFF,TGTGCCAGCAGCTCAGGACAGCTTGGTAACACCGGGGAGCTGTTTTTT
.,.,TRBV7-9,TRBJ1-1,CASSLRDTEAFF,TGTGCCAGCAGCTTACGGGACACTGAAGCTTTCTTT
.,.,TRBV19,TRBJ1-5,CASSMAGALNQPQHF,TGTGCCAGTAGTATGGCAGGAGCCTTAAATCAGCCCCAGCATTTT
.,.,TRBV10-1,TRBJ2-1,CASSEDWRGPLSEQFF,TGCGCCAGCAGTGAGGACTGGCGGGGACCCCTGAGTGAGCAGTTCTTC
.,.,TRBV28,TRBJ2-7,CASSSVRTEQYF,TGTGCCAGCAGTTCGGTGAGGACCGAGCAGTACTTC
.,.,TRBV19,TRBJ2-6,CASSRSRGAKSGANVLTF,TGTGCCAGTAGCCGCTCCAGGGGGGCCAAGTCTGGGGCCAACGTCCTGACTTTC
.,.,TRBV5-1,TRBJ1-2,CASSLAPDSPHYGYTF,TGCGCCAGCAGCTTGGCCCCGGACAGTCCTCACTATGGCTACACCTTC
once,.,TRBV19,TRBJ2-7,CASSILRQTEQYF,TGTGCCAGTAGTATACTTCGACAGACAGAGCAGTACTTC
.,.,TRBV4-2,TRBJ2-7,CASSQDRVASYEQYF,TGTGCCAGCAGCCAAGATCGGGTAGCCTCCTACGAGCAGTACTTC
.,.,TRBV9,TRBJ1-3,CASSVLSGSGNTIYF,TGTGCCAGCAGCGTACTTTCAGGATCAGGAAACACCATATATTTT
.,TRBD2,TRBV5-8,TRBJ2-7,CASSLEGTSGRLEQYF,TGTGCCAGCAGCTTGGAGGGGACTAGCGGGAGACTCGAGCAGTACTTC
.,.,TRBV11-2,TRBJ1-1,CASSFGRDTEAFF,TGTGCCAGCAGCTTTGGCAGGGACACTGAAGCTTTCTTT
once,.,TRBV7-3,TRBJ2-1,CASSPGSYNEQFF,TGTGCCAGCAGCCCAGGTTCCTACAATGAGCAGTTCTTC
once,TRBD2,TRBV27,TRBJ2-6,CASSYAGGTNVLTF,TGTGCCAGCAGTTACGCGGGGGGAACCAACGTCCTGACTTTC
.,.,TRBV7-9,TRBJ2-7,CASSPLGYEQYF,TGTGCCAGCAGTCCCCTTGGTTACGAGCAGTACTTC
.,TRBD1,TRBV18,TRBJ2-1,CASSLGQGPYNEQFF,TGTGCCAGCTCACTGGGACAGGGGCCCTACAATGAGCAGTTCTTC
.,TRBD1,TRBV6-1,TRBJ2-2,CASSGRQGNTGELFF,TGTGCCAGCAGTGGACGACAGGGGAACACCGGGGAGCTGTTTTTT
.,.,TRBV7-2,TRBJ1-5,CASSPRTAQPQHF,TGTGCCAGCAGCCCACGGACGGCTCAGCCCCAGCATTTT
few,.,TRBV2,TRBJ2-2,CASSTPLANTGELFF,TGTGCCAGCAGTACTCCTCTGGCGAACACCGGGGAGCTGTTTTTT
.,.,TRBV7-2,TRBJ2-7,CASSPRAGAYEQYF,TGTGCCAGCAGCCCCCGCGCAGGGGCCTACGAGCAGTACTTC